This T cell receptor delta chain was captured in a study of gamma-delta T cells after stem cell transplantation. TCRdb applied CATT to the RT-PCR reads for clone calling. This sample has 740 or so delta-chain clones, with approximately 20% found just once. Germline V lookup: CDR1 GEAIGNYY, CDR2 EKD. The CDR3 spans 17 residues. This clone was recorded a few times. One end of the junction is discordant with germline, which a read error may explain. The same CDR3 arises from other DNA sequences in this sample as well. The chain uses TRDV2 and TRDJ1, with 12 nucleotides matching TRDD3. The sequencing input was gamma-delta T cells. The clonotype originates from a human donor. It is not recorded whose cells these are; they may come from a transplant donor. CDR3 protein: CACDALLGDTNVDKLIF. CDR3 DNA sequence: TGCGCCTGTGACGCGTTACTGGGGGATACAAACGTCGATAAACTCATCTTT.